The entry that follows covers one T cell receptor (beta chain) sequence. Its antigen is unknown. The CDR3 extends over 16 amino acids. With V trimmed by 0 bases and J by 4 bases, 4 bases remained unmatched. Germline CDR1 and CDR2: SGHVS and FNYEAQ. This specimen comes from a study of T cell repertoires in cytomegalovirus infection. Overall study: The public TCR beta signatures pointed to both CMV infection and matching HLA type. Study-level findings and limits: Dominant in the ex vivo response were TCR beta clonotypes restricted by HLA-C and specific for CMV. Public TCR beta family frequency separated CMV-and-HLA carriers, including in an independent cohort.

TCRdb re-derived calls from the reads in MiXCR, one entry per CDR3 protein. The sample carries approximately 250,000 distinct CDR3 sequences, 9.1% recorded once. The chain joins TRBV7-6 to TRBJ2-3; TRBD2 aligns across 10 bases. Input material: PBMCs. The sequence derives from a human donor in good health (CMV status not recorded). Some clones in this sample may be carry-over from other donors' samples. Here the CDR3 reads CASSLAPSGGADTQYF. Here the CDR3 DNA reads TGTGCCAGCAGCTTAGCGCCAAGCGGGGGGGCAGATACGCAGTATTTT.